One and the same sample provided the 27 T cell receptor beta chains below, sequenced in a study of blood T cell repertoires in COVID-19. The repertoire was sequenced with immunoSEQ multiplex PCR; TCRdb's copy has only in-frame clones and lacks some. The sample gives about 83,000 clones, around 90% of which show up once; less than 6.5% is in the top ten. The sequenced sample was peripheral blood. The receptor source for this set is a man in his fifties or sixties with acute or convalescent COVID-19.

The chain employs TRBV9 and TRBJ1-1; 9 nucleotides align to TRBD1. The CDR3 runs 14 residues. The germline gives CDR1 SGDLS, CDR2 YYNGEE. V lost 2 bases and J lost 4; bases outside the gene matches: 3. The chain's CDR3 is CASSVATGGTEAFF. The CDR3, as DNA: TGTGCCAGCAGCGTTGCGACAGGGGGCACTGAAGCTTTCTTT.

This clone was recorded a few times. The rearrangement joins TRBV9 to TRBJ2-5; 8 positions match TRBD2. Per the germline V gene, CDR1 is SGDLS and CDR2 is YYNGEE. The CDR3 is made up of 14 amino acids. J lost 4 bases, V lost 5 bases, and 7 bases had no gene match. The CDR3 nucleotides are TGTGCCAGCAGTCCTCCGGGGGGGAGAGAGACCCAGTACTTC. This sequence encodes CASSPPGGRETQYF.

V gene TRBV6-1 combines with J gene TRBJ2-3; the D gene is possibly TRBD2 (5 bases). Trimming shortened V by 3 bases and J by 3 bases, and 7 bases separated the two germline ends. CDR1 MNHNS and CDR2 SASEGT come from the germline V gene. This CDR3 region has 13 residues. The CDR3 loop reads CASSDRGTDTQYF. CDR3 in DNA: TGTGCCAGCAGTGATAGAGGGACAGATACGCAGTATTTT.

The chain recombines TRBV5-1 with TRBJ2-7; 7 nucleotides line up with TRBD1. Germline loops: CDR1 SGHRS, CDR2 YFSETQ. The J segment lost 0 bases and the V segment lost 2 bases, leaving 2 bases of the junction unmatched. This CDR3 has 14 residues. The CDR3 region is CASSLGGASYEQYF. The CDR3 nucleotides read TGCGCCAGCAGCTTAGGGGGCGCCTCCTACGAGCAGTACTTC.

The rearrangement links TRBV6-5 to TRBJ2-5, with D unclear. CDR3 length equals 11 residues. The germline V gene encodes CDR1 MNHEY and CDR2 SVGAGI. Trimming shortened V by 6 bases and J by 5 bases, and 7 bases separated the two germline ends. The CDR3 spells CASRIRETQYF. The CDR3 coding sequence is TGTGCCAGCAGGATACGGGAGACCCAGTACTTC.

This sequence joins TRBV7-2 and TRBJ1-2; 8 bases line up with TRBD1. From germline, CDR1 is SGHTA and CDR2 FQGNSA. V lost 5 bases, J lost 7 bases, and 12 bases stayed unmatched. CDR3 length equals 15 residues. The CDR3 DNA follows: TGTGCCAGCAGCCCGGGACCAGGGGGCCTTTCTGGCTACACCTTC. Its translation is CASSPGPGGLSGYTF.

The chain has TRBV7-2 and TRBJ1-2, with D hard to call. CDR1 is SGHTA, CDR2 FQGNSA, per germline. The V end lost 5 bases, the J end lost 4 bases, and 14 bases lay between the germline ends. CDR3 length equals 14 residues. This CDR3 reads CASSPAVNSYGYTF. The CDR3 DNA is TGTGCCAGCAGCCCAGCGGTGAATTCCTATGGCTACACCTTC.

The CDR3 reads CASSWAYQETQYF. CDR3 nucleotide sequence: TGTGCCAGCAGTTGGGCGTACCAAGAGACCCAGTACTTC. This chain links TRBV27 with TRBJ2-5; no clear D gene. V lost 4 bases and J lost 0, with 6 bases in between. Germline assignment: CDR1 MNHEY and CDR2 SMNVEV (reference sequence). The length of the CDR3 is 13 residues.

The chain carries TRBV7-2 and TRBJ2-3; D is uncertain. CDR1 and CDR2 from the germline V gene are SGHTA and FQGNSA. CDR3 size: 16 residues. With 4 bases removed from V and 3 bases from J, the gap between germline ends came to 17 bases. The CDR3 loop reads CASSSLGSPGTDTQYF. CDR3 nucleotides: TGTGCCAGCAGCTCCCTGGGTAGCCCGGGTACAGATACGCAGTATTTT.

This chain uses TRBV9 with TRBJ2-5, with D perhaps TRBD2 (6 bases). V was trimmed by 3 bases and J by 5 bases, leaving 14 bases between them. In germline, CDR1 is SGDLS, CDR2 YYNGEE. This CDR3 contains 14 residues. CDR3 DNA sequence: TGTGCCAGCAGCGCGGGACTTCCTGGGGAGACCCAGTACTTC. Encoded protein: CASSAGLPGETQYF.

DNA for the CDR3: TGTGCCAGCAGTCCCTCAGCAGGGACAGGGGATAACTATGGCTACACCTTC. This codes for CASSPSAGTGDNYGYTF. The chain joins TRBV28 to TRBJ1-2, with TRBD1 matching over 10 bases. Germline V gene lookup returns CDR1 MDHEN and CDR2 SYDVKM. V shed 5 bases, J shed 1 base, and the junction held 10 bases outside the gene matches. The CDR3 is 17 amino acids.

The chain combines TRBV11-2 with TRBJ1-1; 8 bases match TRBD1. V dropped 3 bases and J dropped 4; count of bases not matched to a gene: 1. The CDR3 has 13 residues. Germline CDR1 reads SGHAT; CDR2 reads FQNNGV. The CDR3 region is CASSFQGATEAFF. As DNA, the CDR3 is TGTGCCAGCAGCTTTCAGGGGGCCACTGAAGCTTTCTTT.

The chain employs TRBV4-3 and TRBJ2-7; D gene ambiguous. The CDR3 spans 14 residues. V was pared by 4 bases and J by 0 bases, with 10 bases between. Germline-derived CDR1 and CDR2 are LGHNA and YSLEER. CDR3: CASSLTASSYEQYF. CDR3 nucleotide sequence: TGCGCCAGCAGCCTGACTGCTAGCTCCTACGAGCAGTACTTC.

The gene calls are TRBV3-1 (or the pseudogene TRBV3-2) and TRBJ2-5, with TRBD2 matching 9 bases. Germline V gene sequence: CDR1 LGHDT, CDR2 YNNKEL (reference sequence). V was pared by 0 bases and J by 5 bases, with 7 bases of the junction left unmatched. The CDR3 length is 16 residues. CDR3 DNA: TGTGCCAGCAGCCAAGAGGCTAGCGGGGACCTTGAGACCCAGTACTTC. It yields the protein CASSQEASGDLETQYF.

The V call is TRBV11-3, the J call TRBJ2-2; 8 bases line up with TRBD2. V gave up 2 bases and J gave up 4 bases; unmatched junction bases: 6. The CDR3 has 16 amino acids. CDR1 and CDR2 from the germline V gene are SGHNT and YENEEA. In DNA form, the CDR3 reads TGTGCCAGCAGCTTACGGGGGGGCCCCCCCACCGGGGAGCTGTTTTTT. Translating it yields CASSLRGGPPTGELFF.

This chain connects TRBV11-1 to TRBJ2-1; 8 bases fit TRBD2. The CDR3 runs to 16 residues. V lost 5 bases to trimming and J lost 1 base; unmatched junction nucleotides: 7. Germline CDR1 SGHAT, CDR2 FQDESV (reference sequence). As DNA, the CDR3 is TGTGCCAGCAGCCTCCGGGGGGGTATTTCCTACAATGAGCAGTTCTTC. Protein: CASSLRGGISYNEQFF.

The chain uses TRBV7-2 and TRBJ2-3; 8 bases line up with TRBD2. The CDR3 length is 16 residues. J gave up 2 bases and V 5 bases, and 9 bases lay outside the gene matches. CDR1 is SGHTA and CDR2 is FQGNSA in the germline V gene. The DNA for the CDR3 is TGTGCCAGCAGCCTGTGGGGGCGGGGGGTCACAGATACGCAGTATTTT. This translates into CASSLWGRGVTDTQYF. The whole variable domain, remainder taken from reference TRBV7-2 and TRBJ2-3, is GAGVSQSPSNKVTEKGKDVELRCDPISGHTALYWYRQSLGQGLEFLIYFQGNSAPDKSGLPSDRFSAERTGGSVSTLTIQRTQQEDSAVYLCASSLWGRGVTDTQYFGPGTRLTVL.

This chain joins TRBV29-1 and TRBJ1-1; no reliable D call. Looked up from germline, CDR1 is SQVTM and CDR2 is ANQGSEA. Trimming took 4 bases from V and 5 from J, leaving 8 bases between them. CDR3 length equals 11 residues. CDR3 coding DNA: TGCAGCGTTGTGGGGAGGACTGAAGCTTTCTTT. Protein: CSVVGRTEAFF. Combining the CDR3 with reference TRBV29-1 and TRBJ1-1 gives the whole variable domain SAVISQKPSRDICQRGTSLTIQCQVDSQVTMMFWYRQQPGQSLTLIATANQGSEATYESGFVIDKFPISRPNLTFSTLTVSNMSPEDSSIYLCSVVGRTEAFFGQGTRLTVV.

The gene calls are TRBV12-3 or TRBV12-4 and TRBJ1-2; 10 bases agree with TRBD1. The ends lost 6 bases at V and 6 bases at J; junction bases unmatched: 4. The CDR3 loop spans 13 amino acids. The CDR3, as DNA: TGTGCCAGCAGCCATGGGACAGGGGATGGCTACACCTTC. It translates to CASSHGTGDGYTF.

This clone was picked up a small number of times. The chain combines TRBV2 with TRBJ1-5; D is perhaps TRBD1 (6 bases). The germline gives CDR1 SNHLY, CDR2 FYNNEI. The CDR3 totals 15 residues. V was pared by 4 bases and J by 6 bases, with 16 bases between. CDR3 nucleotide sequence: TGTGCCAGCAGTGTTACAGGGTCTTCAGGTCAGCCCCAGCATTTT. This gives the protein CASSVTGSSGQPQHF.

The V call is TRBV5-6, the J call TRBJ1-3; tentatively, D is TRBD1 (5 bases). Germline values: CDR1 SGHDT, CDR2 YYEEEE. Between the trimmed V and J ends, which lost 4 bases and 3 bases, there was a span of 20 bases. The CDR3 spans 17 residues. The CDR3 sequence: CASSQRNRLNFGNTIYF. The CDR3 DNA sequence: TGTGCCAGCAGCCAGAGAAACAGGCTTAACTTTGGAAACACCATATATTTT.

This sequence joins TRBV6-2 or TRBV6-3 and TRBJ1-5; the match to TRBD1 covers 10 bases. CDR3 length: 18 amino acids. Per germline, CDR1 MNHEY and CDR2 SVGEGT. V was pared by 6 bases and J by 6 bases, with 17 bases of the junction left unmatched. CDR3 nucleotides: TGTGCCAGCAGCAAGGCCGGGACAGGGGTCATTGGAAGTCAGCCCCAGCATTTT. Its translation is CASSKAGTGVIGSQPQHF.

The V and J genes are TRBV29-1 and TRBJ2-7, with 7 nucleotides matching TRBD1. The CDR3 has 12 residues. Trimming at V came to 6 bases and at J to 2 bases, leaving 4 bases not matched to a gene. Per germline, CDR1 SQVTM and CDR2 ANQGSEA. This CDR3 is CSVSTGTYEQYF. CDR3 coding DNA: TGCAGCGTCTCGACAGGGACCTACGAGCAGTACTTC.

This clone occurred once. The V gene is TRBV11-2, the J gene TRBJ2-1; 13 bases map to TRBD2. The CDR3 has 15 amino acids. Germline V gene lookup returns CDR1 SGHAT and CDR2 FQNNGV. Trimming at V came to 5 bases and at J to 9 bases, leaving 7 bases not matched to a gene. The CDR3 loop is CASSPGLAGVTEQFF. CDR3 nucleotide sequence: TGTGCCAGCAGCCCAGGACTAGCGGGGGTAACTGAGCAGTTCTTC.

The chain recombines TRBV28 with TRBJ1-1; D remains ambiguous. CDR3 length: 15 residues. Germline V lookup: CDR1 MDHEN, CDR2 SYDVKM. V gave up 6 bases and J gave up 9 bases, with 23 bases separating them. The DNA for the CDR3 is TGTGCCAGCAGCACGGTTTCCCGACGGGAGGAGAAAGCTTTCTTT. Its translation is CASSTVSRREEKAFF.

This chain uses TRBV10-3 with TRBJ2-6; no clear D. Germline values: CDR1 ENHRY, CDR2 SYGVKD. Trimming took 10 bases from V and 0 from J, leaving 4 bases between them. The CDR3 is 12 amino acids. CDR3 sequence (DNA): TGTGCCACAGGCTCTGGGGCCAACGTCCTGACTTTC. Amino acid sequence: CATGSGANVLTF.

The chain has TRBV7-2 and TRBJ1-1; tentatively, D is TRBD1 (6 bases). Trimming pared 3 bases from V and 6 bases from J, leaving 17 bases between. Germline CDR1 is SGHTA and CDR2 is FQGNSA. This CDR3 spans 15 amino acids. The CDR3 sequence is CASSFGFRGGAEAFF. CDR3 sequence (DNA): TGTGCCAGCAGCTTCGGATTCAGGGGAGGGGCTGAAGCTTTCTTT.